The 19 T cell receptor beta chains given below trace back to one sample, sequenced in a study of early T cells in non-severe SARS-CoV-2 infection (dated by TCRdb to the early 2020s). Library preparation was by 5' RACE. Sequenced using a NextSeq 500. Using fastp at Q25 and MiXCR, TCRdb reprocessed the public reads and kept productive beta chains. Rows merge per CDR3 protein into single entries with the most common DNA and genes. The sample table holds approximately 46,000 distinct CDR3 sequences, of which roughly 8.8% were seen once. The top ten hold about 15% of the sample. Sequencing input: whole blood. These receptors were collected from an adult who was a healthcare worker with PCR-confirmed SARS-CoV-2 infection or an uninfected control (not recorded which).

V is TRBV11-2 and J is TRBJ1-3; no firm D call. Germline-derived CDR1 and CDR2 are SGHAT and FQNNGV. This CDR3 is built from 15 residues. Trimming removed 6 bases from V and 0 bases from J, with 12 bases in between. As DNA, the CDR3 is TGTGCCAGCAGTTCCCTGAAACACTCTGGAAACACCATATATTTT. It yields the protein CASSSLKHSGNTIYF.

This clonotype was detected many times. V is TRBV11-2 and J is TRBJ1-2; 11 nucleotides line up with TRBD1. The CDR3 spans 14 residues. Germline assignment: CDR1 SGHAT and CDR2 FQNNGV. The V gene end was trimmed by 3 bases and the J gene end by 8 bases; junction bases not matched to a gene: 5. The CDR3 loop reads CASSFPGQGAGYTF. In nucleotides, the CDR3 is TGTGCCAGCAGCTTCCCCGGACAGGGGGCAGGCTACACCTTC.

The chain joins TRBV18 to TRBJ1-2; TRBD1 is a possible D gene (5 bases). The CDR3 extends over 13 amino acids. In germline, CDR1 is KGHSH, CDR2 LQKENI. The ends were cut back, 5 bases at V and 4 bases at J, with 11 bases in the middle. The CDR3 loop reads CASSEGEGYGYTF. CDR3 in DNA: TGTGCCAGCTCAGAAGGGGAAGGCTATGGCTACACCTTC.

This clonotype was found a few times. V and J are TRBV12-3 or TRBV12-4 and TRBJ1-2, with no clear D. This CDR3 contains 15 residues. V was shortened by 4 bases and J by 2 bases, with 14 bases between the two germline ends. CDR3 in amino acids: CASSYHKTPNYGYTF. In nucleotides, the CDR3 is TGTGCCAGCAGTTACCACAAGACACCCAACTATGGCTACACCTTC.

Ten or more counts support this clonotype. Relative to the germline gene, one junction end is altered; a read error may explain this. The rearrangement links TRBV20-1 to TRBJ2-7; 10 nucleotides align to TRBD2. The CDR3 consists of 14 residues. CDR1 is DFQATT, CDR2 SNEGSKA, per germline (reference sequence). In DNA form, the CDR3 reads TGCAGTGCAAGGCTACCTAGCGCAACTAGCGGGGTCGTATTC. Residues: CSARLPSATSGVVF.

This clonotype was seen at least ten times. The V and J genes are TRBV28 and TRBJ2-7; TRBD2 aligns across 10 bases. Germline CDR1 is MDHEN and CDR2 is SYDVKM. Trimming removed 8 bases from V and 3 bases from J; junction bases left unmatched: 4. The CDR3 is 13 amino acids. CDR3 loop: CASGLAGVYEQYF. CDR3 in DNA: TGTGCCAGCGGCCTAGCGGGAGTCTACGAGCAGTACTTC.

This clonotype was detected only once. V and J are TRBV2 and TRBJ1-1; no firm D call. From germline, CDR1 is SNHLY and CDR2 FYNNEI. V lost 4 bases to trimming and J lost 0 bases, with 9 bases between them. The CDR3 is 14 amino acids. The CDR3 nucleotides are TGTGCCAGCAGTGCATGGACGGTGAACACTGAAGCTTTCTTT. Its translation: CASSAWTVNTEAFF.

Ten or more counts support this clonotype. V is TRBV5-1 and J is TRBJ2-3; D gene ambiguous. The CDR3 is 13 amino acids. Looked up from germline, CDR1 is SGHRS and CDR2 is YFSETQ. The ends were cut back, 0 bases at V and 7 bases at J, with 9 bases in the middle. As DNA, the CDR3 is TGCGCCAGCAGCTTGGCCAAAGAGAATACGCAGTATTTT. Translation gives CASSLAKENTQYF.

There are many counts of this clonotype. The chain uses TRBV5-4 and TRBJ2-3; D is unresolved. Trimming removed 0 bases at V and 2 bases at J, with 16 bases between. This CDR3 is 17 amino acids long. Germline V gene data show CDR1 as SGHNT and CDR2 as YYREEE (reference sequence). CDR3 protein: CASSLDSLLRYTDTQYF. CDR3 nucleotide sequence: TGTGCCAGCAGCTTGGACTCCCTCCTTAGATACACAGATACGCAGTATTTT.

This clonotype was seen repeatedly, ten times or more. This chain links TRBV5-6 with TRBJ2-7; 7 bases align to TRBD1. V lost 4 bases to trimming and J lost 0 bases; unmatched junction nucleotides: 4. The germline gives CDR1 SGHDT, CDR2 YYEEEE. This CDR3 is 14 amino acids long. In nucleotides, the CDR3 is TGTGCCAGCAGCCCGGACAGGTACTCCTACGAGCAGTACTTC. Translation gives CASSPDRYSYEQYF.

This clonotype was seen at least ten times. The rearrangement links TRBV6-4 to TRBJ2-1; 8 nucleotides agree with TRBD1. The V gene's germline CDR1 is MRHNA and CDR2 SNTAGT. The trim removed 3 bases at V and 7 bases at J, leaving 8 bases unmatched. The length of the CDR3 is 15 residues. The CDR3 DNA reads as TGTGCCAGCAGTGAAGCAGAACAGGGGGGTAATGAGCAGTTCTTC. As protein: CASSEAEQGGNEQFF.

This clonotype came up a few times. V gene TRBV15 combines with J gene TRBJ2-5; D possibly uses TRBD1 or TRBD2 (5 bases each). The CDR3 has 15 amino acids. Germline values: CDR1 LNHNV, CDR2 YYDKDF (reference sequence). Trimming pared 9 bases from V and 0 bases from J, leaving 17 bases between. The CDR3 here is CATRDPRGDQETQYF. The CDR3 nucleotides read TGTGCCACACGGGATCCACGGGGCGACCAAGAGACCCAGTACTTC.

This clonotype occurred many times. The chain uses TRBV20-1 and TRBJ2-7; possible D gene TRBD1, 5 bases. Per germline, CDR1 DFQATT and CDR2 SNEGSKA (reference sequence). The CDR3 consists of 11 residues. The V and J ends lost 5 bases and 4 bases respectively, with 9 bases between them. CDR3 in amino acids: CSAPREYEQYF. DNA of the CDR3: TGCAGTGCTCCCAGGGAATACGAGCAGTACTTC.

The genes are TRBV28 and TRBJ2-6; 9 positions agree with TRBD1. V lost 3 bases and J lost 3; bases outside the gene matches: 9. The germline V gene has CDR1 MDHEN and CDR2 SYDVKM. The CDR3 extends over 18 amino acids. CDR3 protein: CASSFLRDRAFGANVLTF. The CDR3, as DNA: TGTGCCAGCAGTTTTCTGCGGGACAGGGCTTTTGGGGCCAACGTCCTGACTTTC.

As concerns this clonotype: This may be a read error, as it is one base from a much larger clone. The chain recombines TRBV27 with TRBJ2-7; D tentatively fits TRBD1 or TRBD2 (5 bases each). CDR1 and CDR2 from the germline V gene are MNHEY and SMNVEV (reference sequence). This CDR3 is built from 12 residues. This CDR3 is CTSSFSEGKQYF. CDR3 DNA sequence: TGTACCAGCAGTTTTTCTGAGGGGAAGCAGTACTTC.

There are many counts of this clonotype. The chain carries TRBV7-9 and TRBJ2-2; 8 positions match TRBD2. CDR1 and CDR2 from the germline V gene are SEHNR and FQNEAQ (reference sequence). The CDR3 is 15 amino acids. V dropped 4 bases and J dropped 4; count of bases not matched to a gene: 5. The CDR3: CASSWSSGSTGELFF. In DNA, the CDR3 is TGTGCCAGCAGCTGGTCAAGCGGGAGCACCGGGGAGCTGTTTTTT.

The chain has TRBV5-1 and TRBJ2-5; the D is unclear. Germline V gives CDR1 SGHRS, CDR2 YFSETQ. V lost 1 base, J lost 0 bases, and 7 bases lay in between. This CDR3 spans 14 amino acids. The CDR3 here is CASSLWADQETQYF. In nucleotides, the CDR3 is TGCGCCAGCAGCTTGTGGGCAGACCAAGAGACCCAGTACTTC.

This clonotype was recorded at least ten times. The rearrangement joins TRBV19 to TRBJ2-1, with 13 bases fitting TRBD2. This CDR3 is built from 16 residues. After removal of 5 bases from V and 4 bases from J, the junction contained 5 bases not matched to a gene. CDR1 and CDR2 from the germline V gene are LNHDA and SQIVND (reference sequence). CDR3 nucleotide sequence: TGTGCCAGTAGTCTCTGGGGACTAGCGGGGTACAATGAGCAGTTCTTC. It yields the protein CASSLWGLAGYNEQFF.

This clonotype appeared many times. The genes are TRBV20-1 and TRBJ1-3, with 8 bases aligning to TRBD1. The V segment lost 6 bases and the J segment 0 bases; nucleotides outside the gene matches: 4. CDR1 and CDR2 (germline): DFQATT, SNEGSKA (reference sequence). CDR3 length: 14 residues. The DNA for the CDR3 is TGCAGTGCAGACACAGGGGGCTCTGGAAACACCATATATTTT. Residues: CSADTGGSGNTIYF.